This T cell receptor beta chain was found in a study of T-cell reconstitution after alpha-beta-depleted transplantation in children. The TCRbeta library was prepared with unique molecular identifiers. TCRdb reanalysed the PCR reads using MiXCR and keeps one entry per CDR3 protein. The profile shows around 400,000 distinct CDR3 sequences, 11% of them singletons. The CDR3 is 19 residues long. Germline-derived CDR1 and CDR2 are SNHLY and FYNNEI. After removal of 4 bases from V and 4 bases from J, the junction contained 11 bases not matched to a gene. The material was PBMCs from the stem cell graft donor, obtained from the stem cell graft. The chain has TRBV2 and TRBJ2-3; the match to TRBD2 covers 16 bases. This clonotype originated in a human donor who donated a stem cell graft to a child with acute myeloid leukemia. DNA of the CDR3: TGTGCCAGCAGTGGGAACAGCCCGGGACTAGCGGGAGGGCCAGATACGCAGTATTTT. Its protein product is CASSGNSPGLAGGPDTQYF.